This TCR beta chain was profiled in a study of CD8+ T cells in alopecia areata. Whole-study context: The authors scored treated patients' severity by affected scalp percentage. Overall study results and limits: Tofacitinib significantly decreased scalp clonality and expanded CD8+ clones among top 100. TCR sharing across patients was less clear than in mice, possibly HLA-related.

Sequencing templates came from extracted RNA that was reverse transcribed into cDNA. The data were produced by immunoSEQ multiplex PCR, yet TCRdb's version contains in-frame clones alone and is incomplete. The data contain roughly 98,000 clones, around 55% of them singletons. This CDR3 has 15 amino acids. Germline V lookup: CDR1 SGHRS, CDR2 YFSETQ. The V end was cut by 0 bases, the J end by 1 base, with 9 bases between. Indicated treatment: oral pan-JAK inhibitor, 5-10 mg twice daily. Individuals with alopecia areata gave both lesional scalp punch biopsies and peripheral blood for collection. For this clone: The antigen is undetermined. Different DNA sequences within this sample yield the same CDR3.

The specimen comprised CD8+ T cells sorted from blood, sampled at week 4, from a patient treated with tofacitinib. The chain links TRBV5-1 to TRBJ2-3, with a weak D call TRBD2 (5 bases). The sequence derives from a human donor with alopecia areata. As DNA, the CDR3 is TGCGCCAGCAGCTTGGCGGGAAGGGGCACAGATACGCAGTATTTT. This encodes CASSLAGRGTDTQYF.